A selection of T cell receptor beta chains follows, all from one sample in a study of OX40 agonist ivuxolimab in advanced cancers. Sequencing used immunoSEQ multiplex PCR; TCRdb keeps in-frame clones, though not all of them. The data contain over 30,000 clones, roughly 81% of them seen just once; the ten biggest clones take up about 20%. This sample comprised CD4+ or CD8+ T cells sorted from blood, obtained in a trial of the OX40 agonist ivuxolimab. Receptor source: an adult with an advanced solid tumor such as melanoma, head and neck, liver or kidney cancer. The CDR3 runs from the conserved cysteine through the conserved F or W. A D gene is named only where the DNA matches it firmly. The listing skips clone size in some rows; elsewhere it reads once, few, many or a size class.

d_call: -
v_call: TRBV4-2
clone_size: -
j_call: TRBJ1-1
cdr3_nt: TGTGCCAGCAGCCCTAATACTCTCCGGACAGCGTTCACTGAAGCTTTCTTT
cdr3_aa: CASSPNTLRTAFTEAFF

d_call: -
v_call: TRBV6-5
clone_size: -
j_call: TRBJ2-7
cdr3_nt: TGTGCCAGCAGTTATACACGACCTTCAGGGAGGTACGAGCAGTACTTC
cdr3_aa: CASSYTRPSGRYEQYF

d_call: TRBD2
v_call: TRBV9
clone_size: -
j_call: TRBJ2-1
cdr3_nt: TGTGCCAGCAGCCTATCTAGCGGGAGGGGGACTGAGCAGTTCTTC
cdr3_aa: CASSLSSGRGTEQFF

d_call: TRBD1
v_call: TRBV7-9
clone_size: -
j_call: TRBJ1-2
cdr3_nt: TGTGCCAGCAGCTTAAAGGGGACAGGTCCGTCTAACTATGGCTACACCTTC
cdr3_aa: CASSLKGTGPSNYGYTF

d_call: -
v_call: TRBV27
clone_size: -
j_call: TRBJ2-1
cdr3_nt: TGTGCCAGCAGTGGGGGACTGACTACAGGGGTGAATGAGCAGTTCTTC
cdr3_aa: CASSGGLTTGVNEQFF

d_call: TRBD2
v_call: TRBV11-3
clone_size: few
j_call: TRBJ2-7
cdr3_nt: TGTGCCAGCAGCACCCCGGGGGGGCACGAGCAGTACTTC
cdr3_aa: CASSTPGGHEQYF

d_call: -
v_call: TRBV19
clone_size: -
j_call: TRBJ2-3
cdr3_nt: TGTGCCAGTAGTATAGTGAGGAGAGATACGCAGTATTTT
cdr3_aa: CASSIVRRDTQYF

d_call: TRBD1
v_call: TRBV6-5
clone_size: -
j_call: TRBJ2-7
cdr3_nt: TGTGCCAGCAGATTAGCCCGGGACAGGACCTACGAGCAGTACTTC
cdr3_aa: CASRLARDRTYEQYF

d_call: TRBD1
v_call: TRBV11-2
clone_size: few
j_call: TRBJ2-5
cdr3_nt: TGTGCCAGCAGCGGCCGATCCGGGACAGGCCGTGAGACCCAGTACTTC
cdr3_aa: CASSGRSGTGRETQYF

d_call: TRBD1
v_call: TRBV7-9
clone_size: -
j_call: TRBJ1-5
cdr3_nt: TGTGCCAGCAGCGACAGGGAAGGGCATCAGCCCCAGCATTTT
cdr3_aa: CASSDREGHQPQHF

d_call: TRBD2
v_call: TRBV4-1
clone_size: -
j_call: TRBJ2-2
cdr3_nt: TGCGCCAGCAGCCCGGGACTAGTAGGAACCGGGGAGCTGTTTTTT
cdr3_aa: CASSPGLVGTGELFF

d_call: -
v_call: TRBV30
clone_size: -
j_call: TRBJ1-6
cdr3_nt: TGTGCCTGGAGGTCTTCGGTCGGGTCCCTCCACTTT
cdr3_aa: CAWRSSVGSLHF

d_call: -
v_call: TRBV7-3
clone_size: -
j_call: TRBJ1-2
cdr3_nt: TGTGCCAGCAGCTTACCCCACTGGGCGGATTCTAATGGCTACACCTTC
cdr3_aa: CASSLPHWADSNGYTF

d_call: TRBD1
v_call: TRBV7-2
clone_size: medium-sized
j_call: TRBJ2-7
cdr3_nt: TGTGCCAGCAGCCTAGGTGGACAGGGGGCTTACGAGCAGTACTTC
cdr3_aa: CASSLGGQGAYEQYF

d_call: TRBD2
v_call: TRBV5-1
clone_size: -
j_call: TRBJ2-3
cdr3_nt: TGCGCCAGCAGCTTGGGGGCCTATAGCGGGGGAGCAGATACGCAGTATTTT
cdr3_aa: CASSLGAYSGGADTQYF

d_call: -
v_call: TRBV4-1
clone_size: -
j_call: TRBJ1-3
cdr3_nt: TGCGCCAGCAGCCAAACGACAGACGCCGGTGGAAACACCATATATTTT
cdr3_aa: CASSQTTDAGGNTIYF

d_call: -
v_call: TRBV7-7
clone_size: -
j_call: TRBJ1-2
cdr3_nt: TGTGCTAGCAGCTTACTCTCGGCAGCGGAAGACTATGGCTACACCTTC
cdr3_aa: CASSLLSAAEDYGYTF

d_call: TRBD1
v_call: TRBV9
clone_size: -
j_call: TRBJ1-4
cdr3_nt: TGTGCCAGCAGCTCGACAGGGGACAGGGTCAATGAAAAACTGTTTTTT
cdr3_aa: CASSSTGDRVNEKLFF

d_call: -
v_call: TRBV29-1
clone_size: once
j_call: TRBJ2-7
cdr3_nt: TGCAGCGTTGGGGGGACCACTTACGAGCAGTACTTC
cdr3_aa: CSVGGTTYEQYF

d_call: -
v_call: TRBV6-5
clone_size: -
j_call: TRBJ1-2
cdr3_nt: TGTGCCAGCAGTTACAAGGGGGGTCGATATGGCTACACCTTC
cdr3_aa: CASSYKGGRYGYTF

d_call: TRBD1
v_call: TRBV7-9
clone_size: once
j_call: TRBJ2-5
cdr3_nt: TGTGCCAGCAGCGTTGACAGGGGGCGCGAGACCCAGTACTTC
cdr3_aa: CASSVDRGRETQYF

d_call: -
v_call: TRBV9
clone_size: -
j_call: TRBJ1-4
cdr3_nt: TGTGCCAGCAGCTCGGGGCTTGGGTTTAATGAAAAACTGTTTTTT
cdr3_aa: CASSSGLGFNEKLFF